The clone carrying this TCR beta chain showed up just once. Per the study methods: Amplifying reference gene primers gave estimates of nucleated cell counts. Method: immunoSEQ multiplex PCR; TCRdb's copy keeps in-frame clones and lacks some. The V and J calls and clone size are taken from that table; D and trimming were inferred from the DNA. The table includes some 240,000 clones, around 80% detected once. The data were obtained in a study of blood T cell repertoires in COVID-19. Overall study context: The United States, Italy and Spain supplied acute and convalescent COVID-19 samples.

CDR1 and CDR2 (germline): SEHNR, FQNEAQ (reference sequence). CDR3 length equals 14 residues. With 2 bases clipped from V and 7 bases from J, the junction kept 7 bases outside the gene matches. The genes are TRBV7-9 and TRBJ1-2, with 7 bases lining up with TRBD1. The source material was peripheral blood. This sequence was found in a woman between 40 and 55 years old who had recovered from COVID-19. Written as DNA, the CDR3 is TGTGCCAGCAGCTTAACAGGGGCAATGGGTGGCTACACCTTC. Translation gives CASSLTGAMGGYTF. The full variable domain, rest sourced from reference TRBV7-9 and TRBJ1-2, is DTGVSQNPRHKITKRGQNVTFRCDPISEHNRLYWYRQTLGQGPEFLTYFQNEAQLEKSRLLSDRFSAERPKGSFSTLEIQRTEQGDSAMYLCASSLTGAMGGYTFGSGTRLTVV.